This TCR beta chain is from a study of molecular identifiers for immune sequencing clone quantification. Overall study: Replicate RNA from roughly 18,000 or 92,000 naive CD8 T cells formed five aliquots; four were sequenced.

Sorting defined naive CD8 T cells as CD8+CD4-CCR7+CD45RA+. TCRdb used MiXCR to reprocess the PCR reads, holding one entry per CDR3 protein. The data contain a few hundred thousand distinct CDR3 sequences, about a quarter of them seen just once; the ten biggest clones take up 0.74%. This clonotype showed up many times. Its specificity is unknown. Germline loops: CDR1 MNHEY, CDR2 SMNVEV (reference sequence). Trimming took 7 bases from V and 1 from J, leaving 10 bases between them. The CDR3 covers 13 residues. General study results and limits: Beyond 20 RNA copies, clones held over 97% of effector molecules, compared with under 1% in naive cells.

This receptor was identified in a human donor in good health. Some libraries in this study had Jurkat cell RNA spiked in. V gene TRBV27 combines with J gene TRBJ1-1; D is possibly TRBD1 (5 bases). Sequencing was done on a sample of naive CD8+ T cells from blood, with Jurkat cell RNA spiked in. Subset reported: FACS-sorted CD8+CD4-CCR7+CD45RA+ naive T cells. Here the CDR3 DNA reads TGTGCCAGCAAGAGAGACAGGAACACTGAAGCTTTCTTT. Amino acid sequence: CASKRDRNTEAFF.